These 17 T cell receptor beta chains originate from one sample sequenced in a study of blood T cells in healthy people across ages. A second PCR of 7 to 11 cycles used a sample-barcoded 5' primer and a J-beta primer mix. TCRdb passed the 5' RACE reads through MiXCR, listing each CDR3 protein once. Of about 1,000,000 distinct CDR3 sequences listed, under 55% are singletons. The specimen sequenced was blood. The receptors shown here come from a woman in her sixties in good health.

This rearrangement joins TRBV25-1 to TRBJ2-7, with 7 bases identical to TRBD2. This CDR3 comprises 14 residues. The J segment lost 6 bases and the V segment lost 2 bases, leaving 7 bases of the junction unmatched. Germline V CDR1 and CDR2: MGHDK, SYGVNS. The DNA of the CDR3 is TGTGCCAGCAGTGAAGGGGGGAGGGCCTCCGAGCAGTACTTC. Translation gives CASSEGGRASEQYF.

The V gene is TRBV9, the J gene TRBJ2-5, with 9 bases lining up with TRBD1. Germline-derived CDR1 and CDR2 are SGDLS and YYNGEE. With V trimmed by 4 bases and J by 4 bases, 5 bases remained unmatched. This CDR3 is 14 amino acids long. The CDR3 DNA sequence: TGTGCCAGCAGCAGGGACAGGGCGCGAGAGACCCAGTACTTC. It specifies CASSRDRARETQYF.

The chain couples TRBV20-1 to TRBJ2-1, with 11 bases matching TRBD2. Germline-derived CDR1 and CDR2 are DFQATT and SNEGSKA (reference sequence). Trimming took 6 bases from V and 5 from J; bases not matched to a gene: 9. CDR3 length equals 15 residues. The CDR3 spells CSARVAGGPHNEQFF. The CDR3 bases are TGCAGTGCAAGGGTAGCGGGAGGGCCCCACAATGAGCAGTTCTTC.

V usage is TRBV28 and J usage is TRBJ2-7; the D call may be TRBD1 or TRBD2 (5 bases each). Germline CDR1 MDHEN, CDR2 SYDVKM. V lost 4 bases to trimming and J lost 6 bases, with 19 bases between them. This CDR3 contains 15 residues. The CDR3 is CASSSSGDGAREQYF. The CDR3 coding sequence is TGTGCCAGCAGTTCCTCCGGGGACGGAGCTCGCGAGCAGTACTTC.

The sample holds a few counts of this clonotype. This sequence joins TRBV15 and TRBJ2-5; D possibly corresponds to TRBD2 (7 bases). V lost 8 bases, J lost 2 bases, and 12 bases lay in between. CDR1 and CDR2 from the germline V gene are LNHNV and YYDKDF (reference sequence). The CDR3 runs to 13 residues. CDR3 sequence: CATGGGLQETQYF. CDR3 nucleotide sequence: TGTGCCACCGGGGGGGGCCTACAAGAGACCCAGTACTTC.

This chain links TRBV21-1 with TRBJ2-1; the table's D call of TRBD2 was not tested on the DNA. TRBV21-1 is annotated as a pseudogene. The length of the CDR3 is 16 residues. The DNA for the CDR3 is TGTGCCAGCAGCAATTTCCTAGCGGGGGCCCACAATGAGCAGTTCTTC. Amino acid sequence: CASSNFLAGAHNEQFF.

The rearrangement uses TRBV6-6 and TRBJ2-7; D is unclear. Trimming stripped 2 bases from V and 2 bases from J, with 19 bases between. Germline V gene sequence: CDR1 MNHNY, CDR2 SVGAGI (reference sequence). The CDR3 has 17 residues. The CDR3 region has the DNA TGTGCCAGCAGTTACACTTTTTTGCCTGACGCCGCCTACGAGCAGTACTTC. Amino acid sequence: CASSYTFLPDAAYEQYF.

V usage is TRBV2 and J usage is TRBJ1-5; D is unresolved. Trimming took off 3 bases at V and 0 bases at J, with 9 bases between the two ends. This CDR3 is built from 15 residues. Germline V gene data show CDR1 as SNHLY and CDR2 as FYNNEI. Here the CDR3 DNA reads TGTGCCAGCAGTGAGGGTCGGTATAGCAATCAGCCCCAGCATTTT. It specifies CASSEGRYSNQPQHF.

The rearrangement uses TRBV10-3 and TRBJ2-1; D unclear. Trimming shortened V by 0 bases and J by 13 bases, and 13 bases separated the two germline ends. Germline values: CDR1 ENHRY, CDR2 SYGVKD. This CDR3 is 13 amino acids long. CDR3 sequence (DNA): TGTGCCATCAGTGAGTCGAAAGAGACATCCCAGTTCTTC. The encoded protein is CAISESKETSQFF.

This CDR3 reads CARGEGTWTDTQYF. CDR3 in DNA: TGTGCCAGGGGGGAGGGGACCTGGACAGATACGCAGTATTTT. The rearrangement joins TRBV9 to TRBJ2-3, with TRBD2 matching over 7 bases. V was pared by 8 bases and J by 3 bases, with 9 bases of the junction left unmatched. The CDR3 spans 14 residues. From germline, CDR1 is SGDLS and CDR2 YYNGEE. The full variable domain, rest sourced from reference TRBV9 and TRBJ2-3, is DSGVTQTPKHLITATGQRVTLRCSPRSGDLSVYWYQQSLDQGLQFLIQYYNGEERAKGNILERFSAQQFPDLHSELNLSSLELGDSALYFCARGEGTWTDTQYFGPGTRLTVL.

V is TRBV10-3 and J is TRBJ1-2; D is perhaps TRBD1 (5 bases). From germline, CDR1 is ENHRY and CDR2 SYGVKD. The CDR3 sequence is 15 residues long. Between the trimmed V and J ends, which lost 8 bases and 7 bases, there was a span of 23 bases. The CDR3 bases are TGTGCCATCGCCCCGGCAGGGTGGAGTGGAGCTGGCTACACCTTC. Its translation is CAIAPAGWSGAGYTF.

This clonotype was picked up a small number of times. The rearrangement uses TRBV27 and TRBJ2-7, with a tentative D call TRBD2 (7 bases). The CDR3 has 15 residues. Germline V gene lookup returns CDR1 MNHEY and CDR2 SMNVEV (reference sequence). V was cut by 7 bases and J by 3 bases, with 19 bases left in between. CDR3 nucleotides: TGTGCCAGCAAAGGGGGGGCTAGCGGCAACTACGAGCAGTACTTC. This gives the protein CASKGGASGNYEQYF.

This clonotype appeared once. The chain employs TRBV2 and TRBJ2-4, with D tentatively TRBD2 (6 bases). Germline values: CDR1 SNHLY, CDR2 FYNNEI. The CDR3 is 11 amino acids. With 8 bases removed from V and 13 bases from J, the gap between germline ends came to 15 bases. The CDR3 here is CASWGGNEQYF. The CDR3 DNA sequence: TGTGCCAGCTGGGGCGGGAATGAGCAGTACTTC. Together with reference TRBV2 and TRBJ2-4, the CDR3 gives the full variable domain: EPEVTQTPSHQVTQMGQEVILRCVPISNHLYFYWYRQILGQKVEFLVSFYNNEISEKSEIFDDQFSVERPDGSNFTLKIRSTKLEDSAMYFCASWGGNEQYFGAGTRLSVL.

This chain uses TRBV30 with TRBJ2-7; the D is unclear. Germline CDR1 is GTSNPN and CDR2 is SVGIG (reference sequence). The CDR3 has 13 amino acids. Trimming took off 1 base at V and 2 bases at J, with 9 bases between the two ends. In DNA, the CDR3 is TGTGCCTGGAGTGCTGGCAGTACCTACGAGCAGTACTTC. Its protein is CAWSAGSTYEQYF.

The V gene is TRBV14, the J gene TRBJ2-3; 9 nucleotides agree with TRBD2. The CDR3 is 17 amino acids. Germline V gives CDR1 SGHDN, CDR2 FVKESK. V lost 6 bases and J lost 4; bases outside the gene matches: 14. CDR3 DNA: TGTGCCAGCAGTTCCGAGGGACTAGCCGCTCCGGCAGATACGCAGTATTTT. This translates into CASSSEGLAAPADTQYF.

V and J are TRBV18 and TRBJ2-2; 12 nucleotides line up with TRBD2. After removal of 3 bases from V and 3 bases from J, the junction contained 2 bases not matched to a gene. CDR3 size: 16 residues. Germline V gives CDR1 KGHSH, CDR2 LQKENI. This CDR3 is CASSPRLAGDTGELFF. CDR3 bases: TGTGCCAGCTCACCGCGACTAGCGGGAGACACCGGGGAGCTGTTTTTT. The full variable domain, rest sourced from reference TRBV18 and TRBJ2-2, is NAGVMQNPRHLVRRRGQEARLRCSPMKGHSHVYWYRQLPEEGLKFMVYLQKENIIDESGMPKERFSAEFPKEGPSILRIQQVVRGDSAAYFCASSPRLAGDTGELFFGEGSRLTVL.

This clonotype came up a few times. The J gene is TRBJ1-5, the V gene TRBV7-2; TRBD1 is a possible D gene (6 bases). V lost 1 base, J lost 2 bases, and 12 bases lay in between. From germline, CDR1 is SGHTA and CDR2 FQGNSA. The CDR3 contains 16 residues. CDR3 DNA sequence: TGTGCCAGCAGCTTAGGGGGGGGCAGGGGCAATCAGCCCCAGCATTTT. Its protein product is CASSLGGGRGNQPQHF.